Each of the 4 T cell receptor beta chains below was sequenced from the same sample in a study of T cell changes during pregnancy in multiple sclerosis. The assay was immunoSEQ multiplex PCR, and TCRdb's table has in-frame clones only and misses some. The sample yields around 45,000 clones, 91% seen once. This specimen was CD4+ T cells from peripheral blood mononuclear cells, taken in the second trimester of pregnancy. The receptors stem from a female donor in good health, enrolled as a control in a pregnancy study.

The chain employs TRBV30 and TRBJ2-1; no firm D call. The CDR3 has 14 residues. V was cut by 4 bases and J by 4 bases, with 14 bases left in between. Germline assignment: CDR1 GTSNPN and CDR2 SVGIG (reference sequence). CDR3 loop: CAWTAWYSYNEQFF. DNA for the CDR3: TGTGCCTGGACCGCCTGGTACTCGTACAATGAGCAGTTCTTC.

V gene TRBV4-2 combines with J gene TRBJ2-1, with D possibly matching TRBD1 (5 bases). There are 15 residues in the CDR3. Trimming cost V 1 base and J 9 bases, with 16 bases left between them. Germline CDR1 is LGHNA and CDR2 is YNFKEQ. For the CDR3, the DNA is TGTGCCAGCAGCCAAGGTCGTCGTCAGGGTTCTGAGCAGTTCTTC. It encodes CASSQGRRQGSEQFF.

CDR3 coding DNA: TGTGCCAGCAGCCTCGACAGGGAGATCAATGAGCAGTTCTTC. Protein sequence: CASSLDREINEQFF. The chain employs TRBV7-3 and TRBJ2-1; 7 bases are shared with TRBD1. Germline assignment: CDR1 SGHTA and CDR2 FQGTGA. The J segment lost 6 bases and the V segment lost 5 bases, leaving 7 bases of the junction unmatched. CDR3 length: 14 amino acids. The full variable domain, in which reference TRBV7-3 and TRBJ2-1 provide the parts outside the CDR3, is GAGVSQTPSNKVTEKGKYVELRCDPISGHTALYWYRQSLGQGPEFLIYFQGTGAADDSGLPNDRFFAVRPEGSVSTLKIQRTERGDSAVYLCASSLDREINEQFFGPGTRLTVL.

The chain carries TRBV25-1 and TRBJ2-1; 14 bases align to TRBD2. The junction had 1 base not matched to a gene; V was cut back by 8 bases and J by 4 bases. The CDR3 totals 14 residues. Germline CDR1 is MGHDK and CDR2 is SYGVNS. The CDR3 nucleotides are TGTGCCAGCGGACTAGCGGGAGGATACAATGAGCAGTTCTTC. Translating it yields CASGLAGGYNEQFF.